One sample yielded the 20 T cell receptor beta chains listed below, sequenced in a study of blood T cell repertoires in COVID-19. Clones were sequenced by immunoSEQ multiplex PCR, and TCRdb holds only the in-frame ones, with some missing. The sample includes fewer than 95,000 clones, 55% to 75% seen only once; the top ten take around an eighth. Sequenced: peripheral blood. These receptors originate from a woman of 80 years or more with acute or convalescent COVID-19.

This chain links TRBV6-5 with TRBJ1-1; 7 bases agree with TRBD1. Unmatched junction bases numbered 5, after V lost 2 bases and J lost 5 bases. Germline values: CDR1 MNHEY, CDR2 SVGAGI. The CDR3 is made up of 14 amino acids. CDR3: CASSYDRARTEAFF. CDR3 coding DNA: TGTGCCAGCAGTTACGACAGGGCCAGGACTGAAGCTTTCTTT.

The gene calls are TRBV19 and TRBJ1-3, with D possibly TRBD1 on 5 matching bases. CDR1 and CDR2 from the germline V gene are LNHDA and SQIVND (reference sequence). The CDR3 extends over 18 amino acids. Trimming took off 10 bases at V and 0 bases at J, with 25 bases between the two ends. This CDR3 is CATRRGGWTPSSGNTIYF. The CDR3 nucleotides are TGTGCCACCAGAAGGGGTGGATGGACACCGAGCTCTGGAAACACCATATATTTT.

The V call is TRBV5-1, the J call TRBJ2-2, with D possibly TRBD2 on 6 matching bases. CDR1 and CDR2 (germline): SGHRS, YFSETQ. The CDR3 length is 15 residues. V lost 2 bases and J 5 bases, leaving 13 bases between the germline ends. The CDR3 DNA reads TGCGCCAGCAGCTTCTTTGGAGGGTCAACCGGGGAGCTGTTTTTT. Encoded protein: CASSFFGGSTGELFF.

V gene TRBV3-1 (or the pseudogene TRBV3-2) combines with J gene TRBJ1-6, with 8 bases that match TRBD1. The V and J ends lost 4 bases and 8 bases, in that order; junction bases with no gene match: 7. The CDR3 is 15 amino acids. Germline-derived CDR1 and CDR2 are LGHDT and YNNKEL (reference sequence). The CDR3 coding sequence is TGTGCCAGCAGCCTCGGACAGGGTCCCGATTCACCCCTCCACTTT. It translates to CASSLGQGPDSPLHF.

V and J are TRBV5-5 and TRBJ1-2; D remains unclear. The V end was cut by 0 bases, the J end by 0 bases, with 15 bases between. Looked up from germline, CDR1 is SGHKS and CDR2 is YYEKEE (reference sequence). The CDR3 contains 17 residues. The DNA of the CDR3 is TGTGCCAGCAGCTTGGAGCAAACGTCGATTCCTAACTATGGCTACACCTTC. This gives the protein CASSLEQTSIPNYGYTF.

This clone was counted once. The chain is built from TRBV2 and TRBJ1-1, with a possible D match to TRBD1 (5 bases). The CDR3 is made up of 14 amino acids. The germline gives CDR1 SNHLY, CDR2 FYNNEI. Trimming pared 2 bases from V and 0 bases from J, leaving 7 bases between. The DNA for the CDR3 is TGTGCCAGCAGTGAAAAGGGGATGAACACTGAAGCTTTCTTT. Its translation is CASSEKGMNTEAFF.

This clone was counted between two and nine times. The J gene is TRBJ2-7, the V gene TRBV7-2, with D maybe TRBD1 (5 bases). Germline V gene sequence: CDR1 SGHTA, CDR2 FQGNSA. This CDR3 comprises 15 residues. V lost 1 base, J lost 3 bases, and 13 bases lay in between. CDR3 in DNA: TGTGCCAGCAGCTTAGGCAGCAGGGCAAGCTACGAGCAGTACTTC. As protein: CASSLGSRASYEQYF. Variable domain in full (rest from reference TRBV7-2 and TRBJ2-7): GAGVSQSPSNKVTEKGKDVELRCDPISGHTALYWYRQSLGQGLEFLIYFQGNSAPDKSGLPSDRFSAERTGGSVSTLTIQRTQQEDSAVYLCASSLGSRASYEQYFGPGTRLTVT.

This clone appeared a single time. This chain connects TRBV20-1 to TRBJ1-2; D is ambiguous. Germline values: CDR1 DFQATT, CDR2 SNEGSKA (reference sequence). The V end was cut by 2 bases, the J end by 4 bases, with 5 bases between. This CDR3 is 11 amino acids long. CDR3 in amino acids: CSARQAYGYTF. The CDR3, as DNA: TGCAGTGCTAGACAGGCCTATGGCTACACCTTC.

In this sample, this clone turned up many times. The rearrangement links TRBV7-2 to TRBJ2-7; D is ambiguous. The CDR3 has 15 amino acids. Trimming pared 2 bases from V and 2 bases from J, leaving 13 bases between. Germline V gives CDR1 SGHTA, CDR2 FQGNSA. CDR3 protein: CASSLLPGYAYEQYF. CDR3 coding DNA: TGTGCCAGCAGCTTACTCCCAGGTTATGCCTACGAGCAGTACTTC.

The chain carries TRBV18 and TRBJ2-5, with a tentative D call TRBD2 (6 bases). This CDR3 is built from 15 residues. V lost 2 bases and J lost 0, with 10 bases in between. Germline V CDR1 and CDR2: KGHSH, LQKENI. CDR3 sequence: CASSPMGLNQETQYF. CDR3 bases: TGTGCCAGCTCACCAATGGGACTGAACCAAGAGACCCAGTACTTC.

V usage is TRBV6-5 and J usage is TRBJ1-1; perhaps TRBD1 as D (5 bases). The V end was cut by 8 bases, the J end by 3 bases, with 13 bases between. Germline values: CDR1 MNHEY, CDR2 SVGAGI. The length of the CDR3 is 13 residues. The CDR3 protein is CASQLAGHTEAFF. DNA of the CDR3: TGTGCCAGCCAACTGGCGGGGCACACTGAAGCTTTCTTT.

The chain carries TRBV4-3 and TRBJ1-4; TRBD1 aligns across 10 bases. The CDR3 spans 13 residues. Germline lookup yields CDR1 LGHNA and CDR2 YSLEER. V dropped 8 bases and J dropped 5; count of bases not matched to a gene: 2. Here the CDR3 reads CASEGQGNEKLFF. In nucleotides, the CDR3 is TGCGCCAGCGAGGGACAGGGGAATGAAAAACTGTTTTTT.

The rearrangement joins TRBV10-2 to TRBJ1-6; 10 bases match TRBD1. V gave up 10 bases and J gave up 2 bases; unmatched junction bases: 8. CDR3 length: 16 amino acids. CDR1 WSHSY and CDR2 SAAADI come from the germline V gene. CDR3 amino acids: CATWDRGIAYNSPLHF. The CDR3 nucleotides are TGCGCCACATGGGACAGGGGAATCGCCTATAATTCACCCCTCCACTTT.

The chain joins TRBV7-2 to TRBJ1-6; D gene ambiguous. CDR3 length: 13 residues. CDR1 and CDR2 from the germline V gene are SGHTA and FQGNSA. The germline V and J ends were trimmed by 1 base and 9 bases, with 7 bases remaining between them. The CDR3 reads CASSLGGGSPLHF. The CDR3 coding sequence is TGTGCCAGCAGCTTAGGAGGAGGTTCACCCCTCCACTTT.

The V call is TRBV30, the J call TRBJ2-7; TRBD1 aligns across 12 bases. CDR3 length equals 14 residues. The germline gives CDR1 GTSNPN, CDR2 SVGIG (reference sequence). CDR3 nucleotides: TGTGCTTGTGCGGGACAGGGGGCGTCCTACGAGCAGTACTTC. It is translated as CACAGQGASYEQYF. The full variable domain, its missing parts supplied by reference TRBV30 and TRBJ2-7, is SQTIHQWPATLVQPVGSPLSLECTVEGTSNPNLYWYRQAAGRGLQLLFYSVGIGQISSEVPQNLSASRPQDRQFILSSKKLLLSDSGFYLCACAGQGASYEQYFGPGTRLTVT.

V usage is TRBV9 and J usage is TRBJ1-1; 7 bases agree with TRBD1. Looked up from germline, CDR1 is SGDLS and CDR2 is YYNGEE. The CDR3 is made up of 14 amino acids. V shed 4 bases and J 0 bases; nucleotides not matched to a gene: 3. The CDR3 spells CASSPGQMNTEAFF. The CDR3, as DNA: TGTGCCAGCAGCCCGGGACAGATGAACACTGAAGCTTTCTTT.

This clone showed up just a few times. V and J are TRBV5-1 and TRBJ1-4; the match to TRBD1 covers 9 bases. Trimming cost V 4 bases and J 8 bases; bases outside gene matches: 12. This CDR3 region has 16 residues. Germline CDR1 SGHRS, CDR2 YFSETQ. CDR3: CASSLGTGRLREKLFF. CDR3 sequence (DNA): TGCGCCAGCAGCCTCGGGACAGGGCGCTTGAGGGAAAAACTGTTTTTT. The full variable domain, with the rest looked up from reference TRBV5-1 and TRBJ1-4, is KAGVTQTPRYLIKTRGQQVTLSCSPISGHRSVSWYQQTPGQGLQFLFEYFSETQRNKGNFPGRFSGRQFSNSRSEMNVSTLELGDSALYLCASSLGTGRLREKLFFGSGTQLSVL.

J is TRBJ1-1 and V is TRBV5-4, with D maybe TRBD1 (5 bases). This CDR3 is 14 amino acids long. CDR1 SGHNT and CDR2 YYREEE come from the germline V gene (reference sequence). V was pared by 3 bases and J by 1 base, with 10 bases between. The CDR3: CASSSGGPNTEAFF. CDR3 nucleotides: TGTGCCAGCAGCTCCGGGGGACCGAACACTGAAGCTTTCTTT.

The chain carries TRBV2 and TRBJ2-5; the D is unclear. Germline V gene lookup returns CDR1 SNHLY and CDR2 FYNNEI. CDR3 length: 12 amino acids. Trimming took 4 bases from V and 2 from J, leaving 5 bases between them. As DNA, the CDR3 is TGTGCCAGCAGTGCCAGTCAAGAGACCCAGTACTTC. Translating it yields CASSASQETQYF.

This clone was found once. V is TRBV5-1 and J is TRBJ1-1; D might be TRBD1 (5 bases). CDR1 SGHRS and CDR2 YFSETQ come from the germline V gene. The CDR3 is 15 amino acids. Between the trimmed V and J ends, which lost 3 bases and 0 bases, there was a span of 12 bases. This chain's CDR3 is CASSYTGTMNTEAFF. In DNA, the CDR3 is TGCGCCAGCAGCTACACCGGGACTATGAACACTGAAGCTTTCTTT.